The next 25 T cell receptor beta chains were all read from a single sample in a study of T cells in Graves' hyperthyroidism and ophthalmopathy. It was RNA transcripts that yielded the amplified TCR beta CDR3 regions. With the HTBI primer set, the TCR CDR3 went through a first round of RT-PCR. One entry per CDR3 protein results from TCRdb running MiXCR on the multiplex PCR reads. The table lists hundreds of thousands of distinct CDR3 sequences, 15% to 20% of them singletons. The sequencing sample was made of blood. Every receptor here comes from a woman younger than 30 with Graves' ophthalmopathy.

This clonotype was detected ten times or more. The CDR3 here is CAWSGGSGGYGYTF. The CDR3 region has the DNA TGTGCCTGGAGTGGGGGGTCAGGGGGCTATGGCTACACCTTC. The rearrangement joins TRBV30 to TRBJ1-2; 7 bases fit TRBD1. Germline CDR1 and CDR2: GTSNPN and SVGIG (reference sequence). The CDR3 length is 14 residues. V lost 1 base, J lost 4 bases, and 6 bases stayed unmatched.

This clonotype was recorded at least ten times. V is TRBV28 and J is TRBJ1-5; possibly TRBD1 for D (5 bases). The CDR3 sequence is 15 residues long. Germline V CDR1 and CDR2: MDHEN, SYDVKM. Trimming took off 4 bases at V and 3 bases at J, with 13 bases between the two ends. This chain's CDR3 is CASSYPPGNNQPQHF. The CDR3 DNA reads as TGTGCCAGCAGTTACCCTCCAGGGAACAATCAGCCCCAGCATTTT.

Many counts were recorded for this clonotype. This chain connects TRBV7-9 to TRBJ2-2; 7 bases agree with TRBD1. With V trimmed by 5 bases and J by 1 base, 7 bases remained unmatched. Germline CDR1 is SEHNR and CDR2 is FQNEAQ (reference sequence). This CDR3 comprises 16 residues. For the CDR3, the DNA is TGTGCCAGCAGCCTCCCTGGGACAGTGAACACCGGGGAGCTGTTTTTT. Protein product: CASSLPGTVNTGELFF. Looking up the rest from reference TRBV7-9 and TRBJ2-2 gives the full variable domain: DTGVSQNPRHKITKRGQNVTFRCDPISEHNRLYWYRQTLGQGPEFLTYFQNEAQLEKSRLLSDRFSAERPKGSFSTLEIQRTEQGDSAMYLCASSLPGTVNTGELFFGEGSRLTVL.

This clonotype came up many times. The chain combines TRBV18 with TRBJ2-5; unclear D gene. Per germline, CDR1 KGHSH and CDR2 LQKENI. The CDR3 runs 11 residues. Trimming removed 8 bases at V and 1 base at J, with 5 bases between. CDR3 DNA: TGTGCCAGCAGCCCCCAAGAGACCCAGTACTTC. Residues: CASSPQETQYF.

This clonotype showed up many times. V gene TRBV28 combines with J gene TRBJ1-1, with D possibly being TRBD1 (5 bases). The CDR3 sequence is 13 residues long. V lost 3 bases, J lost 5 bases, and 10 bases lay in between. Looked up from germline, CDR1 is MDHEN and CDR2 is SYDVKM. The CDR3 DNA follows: TGTGCCAGCAGTTTCGGGGGACGGACTGAAGCTTTCTTT. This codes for CASSFGGRTEAFF. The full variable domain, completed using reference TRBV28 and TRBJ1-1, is DVKVTQSSRYLVKRTGEKVFLECVQDMDHENMFWYRQDPGLGLRLIYFSYDVKMKEKGDIPEGYSVSREKKERFSLILESASTNQTSMYLCASSFGGRTEAFFGQGTRLTVV.

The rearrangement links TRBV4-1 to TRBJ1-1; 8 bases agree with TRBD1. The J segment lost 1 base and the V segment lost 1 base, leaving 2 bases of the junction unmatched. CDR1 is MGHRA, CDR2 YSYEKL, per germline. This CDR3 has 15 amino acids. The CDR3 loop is CASSQADRGNTEAFF. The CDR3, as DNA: TGCGCCAGCAGCCAAGCCGACAGGGGGAACACTGAAGCTTTCTTT.

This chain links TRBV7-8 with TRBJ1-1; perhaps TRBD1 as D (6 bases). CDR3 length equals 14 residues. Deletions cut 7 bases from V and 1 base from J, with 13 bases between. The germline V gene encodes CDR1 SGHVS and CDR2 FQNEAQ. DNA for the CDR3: TGTGCCAGCAATCTGGGACAACAGAACACTGAAGCTTTCTTT. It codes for CASNLGQQNTEAFF.

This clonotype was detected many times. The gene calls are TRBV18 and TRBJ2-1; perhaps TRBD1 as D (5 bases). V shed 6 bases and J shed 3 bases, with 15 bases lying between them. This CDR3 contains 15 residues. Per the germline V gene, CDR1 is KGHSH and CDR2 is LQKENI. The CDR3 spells CASSPSTVVYNEQFF. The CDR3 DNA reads TGTGCCAGCTCGCCCTCGACAGTCGTCTACAATGAGCAGTTCTTC. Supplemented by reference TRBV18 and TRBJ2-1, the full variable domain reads NAGVMQNPRHLVRRRGQEARLRCSPMKGHSHVYWYRQLPEEGLKFMVYLQKENIIDESGMPKERFSAEFPKEGPSILRIQQVVRGDSAAYFCASSPSTVVYNEQFFGPGTRLTVL.

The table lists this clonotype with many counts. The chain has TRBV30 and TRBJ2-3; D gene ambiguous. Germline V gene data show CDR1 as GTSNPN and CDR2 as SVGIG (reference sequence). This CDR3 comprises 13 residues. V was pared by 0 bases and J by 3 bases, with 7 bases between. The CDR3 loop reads CAWSVTATDTQYF. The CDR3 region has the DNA TGTGCCTGGAGTGTTACCGCTACAGATACGCAGTATTTT.

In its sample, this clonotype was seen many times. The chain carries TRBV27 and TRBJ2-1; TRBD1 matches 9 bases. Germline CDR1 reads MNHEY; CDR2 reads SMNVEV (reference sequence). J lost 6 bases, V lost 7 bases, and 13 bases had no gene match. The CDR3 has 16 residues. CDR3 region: CASTLDRTGVGNEQFF. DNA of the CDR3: TGTGCCAGCACCCTAGATAGGACAGGGGTCGGCAATGAGCAGTTCTTC.

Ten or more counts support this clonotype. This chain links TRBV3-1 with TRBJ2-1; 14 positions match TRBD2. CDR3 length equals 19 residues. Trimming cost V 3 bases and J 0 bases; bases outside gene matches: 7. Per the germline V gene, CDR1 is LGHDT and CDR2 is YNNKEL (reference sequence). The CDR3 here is CASSQGLAGAVSSYNEQFF. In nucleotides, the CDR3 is TGTGCCAGCAGCCAGGGACTAGCGGGGGCTGTAAGCTCCTACAATGAGCAGTTCTTC.

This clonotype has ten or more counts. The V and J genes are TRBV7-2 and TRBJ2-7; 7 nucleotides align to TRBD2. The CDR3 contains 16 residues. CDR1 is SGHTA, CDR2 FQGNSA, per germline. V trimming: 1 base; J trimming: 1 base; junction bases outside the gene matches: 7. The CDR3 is CASSLEGSGSSYEQYF. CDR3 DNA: TGTGCCAGCAGCTTAGAGGGTAGCGGGTCTTCCTACGAGCAGTACTTC.

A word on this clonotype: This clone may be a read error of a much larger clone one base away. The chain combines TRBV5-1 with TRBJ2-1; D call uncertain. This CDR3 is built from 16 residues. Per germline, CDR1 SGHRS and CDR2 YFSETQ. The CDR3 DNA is TGCGCCAGCAGCTTCCGGGCCCTCTCACTCTACGATGAGCAGTTCTTC. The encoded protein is CASSFRALSLYDEQFF.

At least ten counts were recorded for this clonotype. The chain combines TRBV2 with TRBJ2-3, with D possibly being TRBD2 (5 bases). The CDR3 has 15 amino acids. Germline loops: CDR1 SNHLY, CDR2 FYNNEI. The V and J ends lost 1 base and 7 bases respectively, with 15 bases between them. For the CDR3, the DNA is TGTGCCAGCAGTGAAGGTAGCGACCTCGGACATACGCAGTATTTT. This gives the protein CASSEGSDLGHTQYF.

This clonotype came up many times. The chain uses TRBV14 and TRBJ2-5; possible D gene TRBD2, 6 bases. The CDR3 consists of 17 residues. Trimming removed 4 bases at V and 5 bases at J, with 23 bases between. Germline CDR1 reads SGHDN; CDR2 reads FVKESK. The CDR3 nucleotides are TGTGCCAGCAGCCTTAGACTAGTCTACCCGACGGCGGAGACCCAGTACTTC. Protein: CASSLRLVYPTAETQYF.

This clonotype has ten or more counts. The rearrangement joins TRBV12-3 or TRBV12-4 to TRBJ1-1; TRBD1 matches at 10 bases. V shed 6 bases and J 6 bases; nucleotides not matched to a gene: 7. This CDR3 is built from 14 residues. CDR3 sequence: CASSVGQGRPEAFF. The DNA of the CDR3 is TGTGCCAGCAGCGTGGGACAGGGGAGGCCTGAAGCTTTCTTT.

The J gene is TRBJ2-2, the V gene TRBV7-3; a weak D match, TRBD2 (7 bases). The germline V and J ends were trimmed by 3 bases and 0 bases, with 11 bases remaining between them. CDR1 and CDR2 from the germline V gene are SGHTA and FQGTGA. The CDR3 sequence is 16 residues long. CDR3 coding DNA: TGTGCCAGCAGCTTGACGGGGGGCTCGAACACCGGGGAGCTGTTTTTT. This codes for CASSLTGGSNTGELFF.

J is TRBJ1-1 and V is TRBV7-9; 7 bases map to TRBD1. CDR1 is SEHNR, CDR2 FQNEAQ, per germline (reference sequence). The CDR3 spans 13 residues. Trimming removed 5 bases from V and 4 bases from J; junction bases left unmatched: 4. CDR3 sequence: CASSSRDSTEAFF. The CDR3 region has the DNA TGTGCCAGCAGCAGCCGGGACAGCACTGAAGCTTTCTTT.

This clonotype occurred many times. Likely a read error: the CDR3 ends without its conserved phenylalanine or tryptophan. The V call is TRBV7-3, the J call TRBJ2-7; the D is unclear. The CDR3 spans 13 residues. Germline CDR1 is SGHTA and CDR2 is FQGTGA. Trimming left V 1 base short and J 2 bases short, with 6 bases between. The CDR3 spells CASSLSPAYEQYL. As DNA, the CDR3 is TGTGCCAGCAGCTTAAGTCCCGCCTACGAGCAGTACCTC.

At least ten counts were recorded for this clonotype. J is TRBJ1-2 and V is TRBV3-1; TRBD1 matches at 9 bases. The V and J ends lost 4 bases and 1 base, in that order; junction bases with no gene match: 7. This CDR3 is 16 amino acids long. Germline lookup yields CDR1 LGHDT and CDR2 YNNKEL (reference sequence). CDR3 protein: CASSLRDRDGNYGYTF. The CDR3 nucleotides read TGTGCCAGCAGCCTCCGGGACAGGGACGGTAACTATGGCTACACCTTC.

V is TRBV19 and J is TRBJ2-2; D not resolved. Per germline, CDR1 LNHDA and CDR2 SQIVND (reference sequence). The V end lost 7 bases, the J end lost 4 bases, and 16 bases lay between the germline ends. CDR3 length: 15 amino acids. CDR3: CASTNLAPVTGELFF. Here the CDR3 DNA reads TGTGCCAGTACAAATCTGGCGCCCGTCACCGGGGAGCTGTTTTTT.

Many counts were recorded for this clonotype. The CDR3 spells CASRGLSYNEQFF. DNA of the CDR3: TGTGCCAGCCGTGGACTATCCTACAATGAGCAGTTCTTC. This chain uses TRBV6-2 or TRBV6-3 with TRBJ2-1; D may be TRBD2 (6 bases). Germline CDR1 and CDR2: MNHEY and SVGEGT. Trimming pared 8 bases from V and 1 base from J, leaving 9 bases between. The CDR3 has 13 residues.

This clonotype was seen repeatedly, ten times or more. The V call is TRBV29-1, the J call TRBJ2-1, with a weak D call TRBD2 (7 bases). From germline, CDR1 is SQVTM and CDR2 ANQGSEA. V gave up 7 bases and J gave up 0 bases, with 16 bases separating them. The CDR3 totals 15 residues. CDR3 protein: CSGGGAESSYNEQFF. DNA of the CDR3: TGCAGCGGGGGGGGGGCAGAGAGCTCCTACAATGAGCAGTTCTTC.

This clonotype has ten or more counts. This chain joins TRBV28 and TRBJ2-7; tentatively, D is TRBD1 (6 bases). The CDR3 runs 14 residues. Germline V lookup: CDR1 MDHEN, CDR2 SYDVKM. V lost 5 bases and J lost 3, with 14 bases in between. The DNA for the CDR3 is TGTGCCAGCAGTCCTATCGACAGGTACTACGAGCAGTACTTC. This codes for CASSPIDRYYEQYF. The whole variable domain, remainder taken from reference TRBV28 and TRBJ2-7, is DVKVTQSSRYLVKRTGEKVFLECVQDMDHENMFWYRQDPGLGLRLIYFSYDVKMKEKGDIPEGYSVSREKKERFSLILESASTNQTSMYLCASSPIDRYYEQYFGPGTRLTVT.

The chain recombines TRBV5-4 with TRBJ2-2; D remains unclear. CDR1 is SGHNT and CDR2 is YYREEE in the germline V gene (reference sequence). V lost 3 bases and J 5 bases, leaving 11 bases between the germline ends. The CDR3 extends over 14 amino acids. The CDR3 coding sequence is TGTGCCAGCAGCTCTAAACAAGGGACCGGGGAGCTGTTTTTT. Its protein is CASSSKQGTGELFF.